A single sample is the source of the 9 T cell receptor beta chains below, sequenced in a study of cytotoxic CD8 clonotypes in ibrutinib-treated CLL. TCRdb's copy holds only in-frame clones and misses some; the assay was immunoSEQ multiplex PCR. The table shows approximately 100,000 clones, with 58% occurring only once. Sequences were derived from PBMCs, sampled after 24 months of ibrutinib treatment. The receptors stem from a human donor with chronic lymphocytic leukemia.

The chain couples TRBV7-9 to TRBJ1-6; TRBD1 agrees at 7 bases. The length of the CDR3 is 14 residues. Germline V gene sequence: CDR1 SEHNR, CDR2 FQNEAQ (reference sequence). The J segment lost 14 bases and the V segment lost 4 bases, leaving 11 bases of the junction unmatched. The DNA of the CDR3 is TGTGCCAGCAGCTCTGGGCGAGATCAGGGGGCCCTCCACTTT. Translation gives CASSSGRDQGALHF. Complete variable domain (other parts from reference TRBV7-9 and TRBJ1-6): DTGVSQNPRHKITKRGQNVTFRCDPISEHNRLYWYRQTLGQGPEFLTYFQNEAQLEKSRLLSDRFSAERPKGSFSTLEIQRTEQGDSAMYLCASSSGRDQGALHFGNGTRLTVT.

The chain combines TRBV6-1 with TRBJ2-3, with D tentatively TRBD1 (5 bases). This CDR3 is 17 amino acids long. The germline V gene encodes CDR1 MNHNS and CDR2 SASEGT. V was shortened by 0 bases and J by 1 base, with 14 bases between the two germline ends. The CDR3 sequence is CASSEASVGRGTDTQYF. The DNA of the CDR3 is TGTGCCAGCAGTGAAGCATCGGTGGGGCGCGGCACAGATACGCAGTATTTT.

This chain connects TRBV19 to TRBJ1-2, with a weak D call TRBD1 (5 bases). The CDR3 has 15 amino acids. Deletions cut 5 bases from V and 3 bases from J, with 16 bases between. The germline gives CDR1 LNHDA, CDR2 SQIVND (reference sequence). CDR3 coding DNA: TGTGCCAGTAGTCCTCAGGGTGGGCCGTACTATGGCTACACCTTC. Encoded protein: CASSPQGGPYYGYTF.

The rearrangement links TRBV7-9 to TRBJ2-3, with 7 nucleotides matching TRBD2. CDR1 is SEHNR and CDR2 is FQNEAQ in the germline V gene (reference sequence). The J segment lost 8 bases and the V segment lost 0 bases, leaving 8 bases of the junction unmatched. The CDR3 is 15 amino acids. CDR3 loop: CASSLALTSALTQYF. The CDR3 DNA sequence: TGTGCCAGCAGCTTAGCCCTCACTAGCGCTCTTACGCAGTATTTT.

This clone has a handful of counts. The rearrangement joins TRBV2 to TRBJ2-7; 9 bases are shared with TRBD1. The V segment lost 8 bases and the J segment 6 bases; nucleotides outside the gene matches: 11. CDR1 and CDR2 (germline): SNHLY, FYNNEI. The CDR3 loop spans 14 amino acids. Written as DNA, the CDR3 is TGTGCCAGCGTCCGGCCGGACAGGGGACGCGAGCAGTACTTC. It encodes CASVRPDRGREQYF. The complete variable domain, with remaining parts taken from reference TRBV2 and TRBJ2-7, reads EPEVTQTPSHQVTQMGQEVILRCVPISNHLYFYWYRQILGQKVEFLVSFYNNEISEKSEIFDDQFSVERPDGSNFTLKIRSTKLEDSAMYFCASVRPDRGREQYFGPGTRLTVT.

This chain uses TRBV7-9 with TRBJ2-3; D remains unclear. V was clipped by 10 bases and J by 4 bases, with 12 bases between them. Per germline, CDR1 SEHNR and CDR2 FQNEAQ (reference sequence). The CDR3 spans 12 residues. In DNA form, the CDR3 reads TGTGCCACTCGTGGGGTCTCAGATACGCAGTATTTT. Its translation is CATRGVSDTQYF.

This clone was observed a few times. The chain joins TRBV25-1 to TRBJ2-1; D could derive from TRBD1 or TRBD2 (5 bases each). CDR1 is MGHDK and CDR2 is SYGVNS in the germline V gene. The CDR3 is 12 residues long. Trimming removed 4 bases from V and 16 bases from J, with 17 bases in between. CDR3 in amino acids: CASSVLVEGNFF. CDR3 coding DNA: TGTGCCAGCAGTGTTTTGGTTGAGGGGAACTTCTTC. The full variable domain, with the rest looked up from reference TRBV25-1 and TRBJ2-1, is EADIYQTPRYLVIGTGKKITLECSQTMGHDKMYWYQQDPGMELHLIHYSYGVNSTEKGDLSSESTVSRIRTEHFPLTLESARPSHTSQYLCASSVLVEGNFFGPGTRLTVL.

In this sample, this clone turned up once. The rearrangement joins TRBV5-8 to TRBJ2-5, with 8 bases that match TRBD1. The CDR3 loop spans 15 amino acids. In germline, CDR1 is SGHTS, CDR2 YDEGEE. The junction had 7 bases not matched to a gene; V was cut back by 4 bases and J by 2 bases. CDR3 residues: CASSPGQAKQETQYF. Written as DNA, the CDR3 is TGTGCCAGCAGCCCGGGACAGGCGAAACAAGAGACCCAGTACTTC.

The chain uses TRBV5-6 and TRBJ2-7; D possibly corresponds to TRBD2 (6 bases). The CDR3 sequence is 12 residues long. V lost 5 bases to trimming and J lost 6 bases, with 12 bases between them. Germline values: CDR1 SGHDT, CDR2 YYEEEE. CDR3 region: CASRTEAGEQYF. The CDR3 DNA reads TGTGCCAGCAGAACAGAAGCGGGCGAGCAGTACTTC. Together with reference TRBV5-6 and TRBJ2-7, the CDR3 gives the full variable domain: DAGVTQSPTHLIKTRGQQVTLRCSPKSGHDTVSWYQQALGQGPQFIFQYYEEEERQRGNFPDRFSGHQFPNYSSELNVNALLLGDSALYLCASRTEAGEQYFGPGTRLTVT.